This T cell receptor (beta chain) was documented in a study of T cell responses to AZD1222 COVID-19 vaccine. The study, taken as a whole, reports: Donors were largely white British and mainly female; clonal diversity was possibly underestimated.

Trimming removed 3 bases from V and 4 bases from J, with 4 bases in between. Germline V gives CDR1 ENHRY, CDR2 SYGVKD. The CDR3 consists of 12 residues. Profiled with immunoSEQ multiplex PCR; TCRdb holds only in-frame clones, not every one. The profile shows approximately 190,000 clones, roughly 93% of them singletons. Concerning this clone: As yet, its antigen is unknown.

The chain employs TRBV10-3 and TRBJ2-1, with unresolved D. The sequenced sample was peripheral blood, obtained on day 0 of AZD1222 vaccination. The receptor comes from an adult in good health. CDR3: CAISDAYNEQFF. The CDR3 nucleotides are TGTGCCATCAGTGACGCATACAATGAGCAGTTCTTC.